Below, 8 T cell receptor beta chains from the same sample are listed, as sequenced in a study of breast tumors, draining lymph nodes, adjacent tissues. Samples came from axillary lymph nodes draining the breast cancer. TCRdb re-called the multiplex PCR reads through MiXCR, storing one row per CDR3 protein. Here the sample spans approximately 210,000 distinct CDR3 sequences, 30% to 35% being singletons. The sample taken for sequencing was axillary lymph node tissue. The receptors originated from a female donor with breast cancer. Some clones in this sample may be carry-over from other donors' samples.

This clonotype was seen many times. CDR3 protein: CASSPGPLEPQHF. The CDR3 nucleotides are TGTGCCAGCAGCCCTGGACCGTTAGAGCCCCAGCATTTT. The rearrangement uses TRBV7-6 and TRBJ1-5; D remains unclear. Germline V gene lookup returns CDR1 SGHVS and CDR2 FNYEAQ. The ends were cut back, 5 bases at V and 8 bases at J, with 13 bases in the middle. The CDR3 consists of 13 residues.

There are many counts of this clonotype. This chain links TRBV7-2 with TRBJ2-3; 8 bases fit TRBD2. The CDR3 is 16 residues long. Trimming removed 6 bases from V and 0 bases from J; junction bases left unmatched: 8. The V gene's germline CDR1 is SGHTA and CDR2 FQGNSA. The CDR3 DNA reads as TGTGCCAGCAGACTAGCCGGGACTAGAAGCACAGATACGCAGTATTTT. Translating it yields CASRLAGTRSTDTQYF. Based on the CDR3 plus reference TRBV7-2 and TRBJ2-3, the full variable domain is GAGVSQSPSNKVTEKGKDVELRCDPISGHTALYWYRQSLGQGLEFLIYFQGNSAPDKSGLPSDRFSAERTGGSVSTLTIQRTQQEDSAVYLCASRLAGTRSTDTQYFGPGTRLTVL.

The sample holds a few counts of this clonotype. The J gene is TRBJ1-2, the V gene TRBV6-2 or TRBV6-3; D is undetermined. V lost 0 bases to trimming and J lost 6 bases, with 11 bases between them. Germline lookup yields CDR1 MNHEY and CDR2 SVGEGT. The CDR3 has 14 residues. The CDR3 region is CASSYSARLDGYTF. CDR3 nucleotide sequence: TGTGCCAGCAGTTACTCCGCCAGGTTAGATGGCTACACCTTC.

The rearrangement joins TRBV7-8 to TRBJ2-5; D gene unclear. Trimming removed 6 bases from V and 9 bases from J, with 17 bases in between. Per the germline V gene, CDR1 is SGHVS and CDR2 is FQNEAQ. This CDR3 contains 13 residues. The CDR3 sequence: CASSSPGPWAQYF. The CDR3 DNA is TGTGCCAGCAGTTCTCCGGGTCCTTGGGCCCAGTACTTC.

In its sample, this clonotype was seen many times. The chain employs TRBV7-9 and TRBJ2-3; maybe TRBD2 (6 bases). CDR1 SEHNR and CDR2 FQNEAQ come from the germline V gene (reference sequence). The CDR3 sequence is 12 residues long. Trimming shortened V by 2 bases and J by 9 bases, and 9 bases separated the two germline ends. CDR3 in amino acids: CASSLPLATQYF. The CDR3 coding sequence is TGTGCCAGCAGCTTACCGCTAGCGACGCAGTATTTT.

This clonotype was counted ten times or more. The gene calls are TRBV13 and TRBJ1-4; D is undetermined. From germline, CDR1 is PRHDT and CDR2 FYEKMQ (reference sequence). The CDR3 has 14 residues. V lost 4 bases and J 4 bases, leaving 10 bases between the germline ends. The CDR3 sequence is CASSSKGLNEKLFF. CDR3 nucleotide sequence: TGTGCCAGCAGCTCGAAAGGCCTTAATGAAAAACTGTTTTTT.

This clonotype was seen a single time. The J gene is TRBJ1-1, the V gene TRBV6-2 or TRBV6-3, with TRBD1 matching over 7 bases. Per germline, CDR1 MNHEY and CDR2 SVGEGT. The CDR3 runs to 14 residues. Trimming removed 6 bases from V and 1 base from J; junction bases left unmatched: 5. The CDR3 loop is CASRRQGWNTEAFF. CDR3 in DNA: TGTGCCAGCAGGAGACAGGGTTGGAACACTGAAGCTTTCTTT.

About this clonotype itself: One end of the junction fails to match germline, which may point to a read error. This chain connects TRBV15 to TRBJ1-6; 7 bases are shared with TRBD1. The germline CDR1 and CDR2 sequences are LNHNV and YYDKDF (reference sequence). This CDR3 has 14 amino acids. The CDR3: CATNRGDRESPLHF. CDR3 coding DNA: TGTGCCACCAACAGAGGAGACAGGGAGTCACCCCTCCACTTT. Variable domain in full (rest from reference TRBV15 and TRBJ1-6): DAMVIQNPRYQVTQFGKPVTLSCSQTLNHNVMYWYQQKSSQAPKLLFHYYDKDFNNEADTPDNFQSRRPNTSFCFLDIRSPGLGDTAMYLCATNRGDRESPLHFGNGTRLTVT.